This TCR beta chain was recovered during a study of tumor-infiltrating lymphocytes in primary liver carcinoma. A primer matching the constant region was used to make TCR beta cDNA from approximately 500 ng of total RNA. ARM-PCR, slightly modified, supplied the TCR beta libraries through three nested multiplex PCR rounds. The first two PCR rounds used TRBV1-TRBV30 forward primers with a C-beta reverse primer, approximately 11 cycles each. MiXCR, run by TCRdb on the multiplex PCR reads, gives a single entry per CDR3 protein. The data show approximately 330,000 distinct CDR3 sequences, around three fifths seen once. The authors took blood RNA from unsorted whole blood and also extracted germline DNA. The patients, who had chronic HBV infection, were treatment-naive (untreated). Per the germline V gene, CDR1 is SGHAT and CDR2 is FQNNGV. Trimming left V 0 bases short and J 4 bases short, with 13 bases between. The CDR3 covers 15 residues.

This clonotype was counted at least ten times. The sample comprised peripheral blood. This TCR came from a man between 40 and 49 years old with primary liver carcinoma and hepatitis B virus infection. The V call is TRBV11-2, the J call TRBJ2-7; TRBD1 is a possible D gene (5 bases). The DNA of the CDR3 is TGTGCCAGCAGCTTAGAGGTGGGGCTGGCGTACGAGCAGTACTTC. Translation gives CASSLEVGLAYEQYF. Complete variable domain (other parts from reference TRBV11-2 and TRBJ2-7): EAGVAQSPRYKIIEKRQSVAFWCNPISGHATLYWYQQILGQGPKLLIQFQNNGVVDDSQLPKDRFSAERLKGVDSTLKIQPAKLEDSAVYLCASSLEVGLAYEQYFGPGTRLTVT.